This T cell receptor (beta chain) stems from a study of vaccination and CD4 T cells after COVID-19. Study details: Post-vaccine sample collection happened at a median of around 77 days after dose two, ranging 14 to 241. Day 14 and days 161 to 241 post-vaccination were the sampling points for three convalescent patients. Points from the study as a whole: Convalescent patients had a median about 90% of post-vaccine SARS-CoV-2-reactive clones that were detected only after vaccination, not before it. Median SARS-CoV-2-reactive clonotypes rose from approximately 23 to 38, not significantly.

TCRdb called the PCR reads again in MiXCR, with one record for every CDR3 protein. Here the sample spans some 27,000 distinct CDR3 sequences, 45% to 60% being singletons. This sample's time point: late sampling 161 to 241 days after vaccination in a few convalescent patients. Notes on this clonotype: Its antigen is unidentified.

The origin of this receptor is a human donor who had recovered from COVID-19. The input for sequencing was CD4+ T cells from blood, taken about 7 months after SARS-CoV-2 vaccination.

The CDR3 bases are TGTGCCAGCAGTGACGCAGGGGGCGGTCAGCCCCAGCATTTT. It codes for CASSDAGGGQPQHF. This chain uses TRBV2 with TRBJ1-5; 8 bases are a match to TRBD1. The CDR3 is 14 amino acids. Trimming took 3 bases from V and 6 from J; bases not matched to a gene: 4. CDR1 is SNHLY and CDR2 is FYNNEI in the germline V gene.